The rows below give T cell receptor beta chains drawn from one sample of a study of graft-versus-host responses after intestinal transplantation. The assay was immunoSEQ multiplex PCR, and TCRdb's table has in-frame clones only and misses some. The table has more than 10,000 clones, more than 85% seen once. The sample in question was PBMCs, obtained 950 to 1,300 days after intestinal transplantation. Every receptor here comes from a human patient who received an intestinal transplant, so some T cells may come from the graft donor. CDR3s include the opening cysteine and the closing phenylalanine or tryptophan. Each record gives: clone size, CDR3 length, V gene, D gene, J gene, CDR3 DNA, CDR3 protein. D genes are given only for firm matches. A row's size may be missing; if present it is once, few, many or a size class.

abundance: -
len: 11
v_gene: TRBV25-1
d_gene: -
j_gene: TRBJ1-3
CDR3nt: TGTGCCAGCGAGGGGGGGTACACCATATATTTT
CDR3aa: CASEGGYTIYF

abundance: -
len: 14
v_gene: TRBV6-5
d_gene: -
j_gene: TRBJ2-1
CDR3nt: TGTGCCAGCAGTTTGGGTGGGGGCTACAATGAGCAGTTCTTC
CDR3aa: CASSLGGGYNEQFF

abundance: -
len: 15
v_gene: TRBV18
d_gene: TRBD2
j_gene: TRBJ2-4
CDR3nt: TGTGCCAGCTCACCGCGACTAGCGGGGGAGGGCATTCAGTACTTC
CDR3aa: CASSPRLAGEGIQYF

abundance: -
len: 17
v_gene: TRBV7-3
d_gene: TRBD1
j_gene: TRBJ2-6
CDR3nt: TGTGCCAGCAGCCCCCCGGGACAGGGGCCTGGGGCCAACGTCCTGACTTTC
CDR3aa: CASSPPGQGPGANVLTF

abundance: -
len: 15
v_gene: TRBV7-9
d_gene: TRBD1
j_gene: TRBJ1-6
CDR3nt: TGTGCCAGCAGCGGGGGAGGGACAGGGAGTTCACCCCTCCACTTT
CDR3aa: CASSGGGTGSSPLHF

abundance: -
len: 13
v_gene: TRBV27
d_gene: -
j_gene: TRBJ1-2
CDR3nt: TGTGCCAGCAGTTTGGACGGAAGCTATGGCTACACCTTC
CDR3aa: CASSLDGSYGYTF

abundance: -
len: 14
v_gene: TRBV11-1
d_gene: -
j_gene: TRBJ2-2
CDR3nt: TGTGCCAGCAGTTCAACTCAGGGCACCGGGGAGCTGTTTTTT
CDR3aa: CASSSTQGTGELFF

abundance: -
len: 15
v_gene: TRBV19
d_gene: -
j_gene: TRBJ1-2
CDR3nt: TGTGCCAGTAGTACTATGGTAGGGGACCTCAATGGCTACACCTTC
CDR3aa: CASSTMVGDLNGYTF

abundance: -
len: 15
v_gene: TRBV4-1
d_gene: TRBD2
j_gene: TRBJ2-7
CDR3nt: TGCGCCAGCAGCCCTGCGGGAGGAACCACCTACGAGCAGTACTTC
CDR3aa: CASSPAGGTTYEQYF

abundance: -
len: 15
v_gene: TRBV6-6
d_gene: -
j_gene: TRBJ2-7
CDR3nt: TGTGCCAGCAGTTTAGGGGGGGAGGGCTCCTACGAGCAGTACTTC
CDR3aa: CASSLGGEGSYEQYF

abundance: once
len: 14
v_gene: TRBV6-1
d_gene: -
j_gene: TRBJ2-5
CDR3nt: TGTGCCAGCAGTCGGACAGCCGATAAAGAGACCCAGTACTTC
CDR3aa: CASSRTADKETQYF

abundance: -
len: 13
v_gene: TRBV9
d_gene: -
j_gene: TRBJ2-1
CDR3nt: TGTGCCAGCAGTGACCCCCCCTACAATGAGCAGTTCTTC
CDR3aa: CASSDPPYNEQFF

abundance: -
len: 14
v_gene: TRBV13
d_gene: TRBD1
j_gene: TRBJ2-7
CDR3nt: TGTGCCAGCAGCCCGGACAGGGTCGGGTACGAGCAGTACTTC
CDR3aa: CASSPDRVGYEQYF

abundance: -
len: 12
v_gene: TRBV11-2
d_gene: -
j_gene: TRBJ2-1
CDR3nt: TGTGCCAGCAGCTTAAAGTGGAATGAGCAGTTCTTC
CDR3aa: CASSLKWNEQFF

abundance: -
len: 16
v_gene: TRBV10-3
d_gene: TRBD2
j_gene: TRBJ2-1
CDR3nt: TGTGCCATCAGTCCCTTACTAGCGGGGGGGCCCAATGAGCAGTTCTTC
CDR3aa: CAISPLLAGGPNEQFF

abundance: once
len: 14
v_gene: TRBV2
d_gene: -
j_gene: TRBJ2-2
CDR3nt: TGTGCCAGCAGGAGGGCAGCGGGCACCGGGGAGCTGTTTTTT
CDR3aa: CASRRAAGTGELFF

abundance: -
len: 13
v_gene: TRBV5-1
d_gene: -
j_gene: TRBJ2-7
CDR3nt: TGCGCCAGCAGCTTGGGGGCAGGATACGAGCAGTACTTC
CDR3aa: CASSLGAGYEQYF

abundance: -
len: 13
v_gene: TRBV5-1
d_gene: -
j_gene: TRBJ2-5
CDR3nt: TGCGCCAGCAGCTTGACCGCTGAGGAGACCCAGTACTTC
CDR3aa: CASSLTAEETQYF

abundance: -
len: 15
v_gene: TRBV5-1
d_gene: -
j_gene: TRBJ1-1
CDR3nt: TGCGCCAGCAGCTTTGGCGGGGGGATGAACACTGAAGCTTTCTTT
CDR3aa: CASSFGGGMNTEAFF

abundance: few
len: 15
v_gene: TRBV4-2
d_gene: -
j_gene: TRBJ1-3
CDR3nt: TGTGCCAGCAGCCAAGAGGGGACCTCTGGAAACACCATATATTTT
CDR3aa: CASSQEGTSGNTIYF

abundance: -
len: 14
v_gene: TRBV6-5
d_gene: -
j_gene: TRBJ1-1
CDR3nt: TGTGCCAGCAGTTATTCCAGGGAGGGAACTGAAGCTTTCTTT
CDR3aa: CASSYSREGTEAFF

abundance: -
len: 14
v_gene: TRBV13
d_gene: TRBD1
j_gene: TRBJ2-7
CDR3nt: TGTGCCAGCAGCCAGACAGGGGGATTCTACGAGCAGTACTTC
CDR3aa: CASSQTGGFYEQYF

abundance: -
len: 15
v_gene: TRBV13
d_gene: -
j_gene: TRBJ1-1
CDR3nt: TGTGCCAGCAGCTTAGGGGGACTCATGAACACTGAAGCTTTCTTT
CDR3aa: CASSLGGLMNTEAFF

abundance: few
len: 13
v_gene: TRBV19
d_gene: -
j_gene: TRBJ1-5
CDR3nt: TGTGCCAGTAGTATGTTGGGAAATCAGCCCCAGCATTTT
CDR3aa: CASSMLGNQPQHF

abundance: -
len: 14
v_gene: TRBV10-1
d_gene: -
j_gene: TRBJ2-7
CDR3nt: TGCGCCAGCAGTGACCCCGACAGCTCCTACGAGCAGTACTTC
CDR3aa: CASSDPDSSYEQYF

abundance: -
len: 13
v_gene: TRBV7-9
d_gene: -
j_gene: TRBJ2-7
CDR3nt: TGTGCCAGCAGCCCCGGACTGGTCTACGAGCAGTACTTC
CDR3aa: CASSPGLVYEQYF

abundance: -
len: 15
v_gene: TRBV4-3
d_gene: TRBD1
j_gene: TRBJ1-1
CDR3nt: TGCGCCAGCAGCCAGGAAGCACAGGGGCGCACTGAAGCTTTCTTT
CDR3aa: CASSQEAQGRTEAFF

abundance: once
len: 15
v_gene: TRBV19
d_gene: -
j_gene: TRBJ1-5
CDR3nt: TGTGCCAGTAATATATGGACCGAGGTCGGACAGCCCCAGCATTTT
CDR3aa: CASNIWTEVGQPQHF

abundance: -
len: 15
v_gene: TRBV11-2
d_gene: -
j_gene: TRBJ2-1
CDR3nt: TGTGCCAGCAGCACCCGTGGGCGCTTTTACAATGAGCAGTTCTTC
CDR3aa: CASSTRGRFYNEQFF

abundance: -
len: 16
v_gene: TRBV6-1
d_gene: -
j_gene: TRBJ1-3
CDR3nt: TGTGCCAGCAGTGAAGCGCCTGGGGACGTCGGAAACACCATATATTTT
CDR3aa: CASSEAPGDVGNTIYF

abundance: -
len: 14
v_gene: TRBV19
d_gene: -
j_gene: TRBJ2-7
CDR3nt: TGTGCCAGTAGTCTCCCGGACCACTCCTACGAGCAGTACTTC
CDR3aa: CASSLPDHSYEQYF

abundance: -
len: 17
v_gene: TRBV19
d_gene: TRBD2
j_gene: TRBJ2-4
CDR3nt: TGTGCCAGTAGTATGGGGGCTGCGGGAGGGGTTGGAAACATTCAGTACTTC
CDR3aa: CASSMGAAGGVGNIQYF

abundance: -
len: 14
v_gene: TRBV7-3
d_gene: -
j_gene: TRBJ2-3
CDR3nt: TGTGCCAGCAGCACGGCCGGGGGTCCAGATACGCAGTATTTT
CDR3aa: CASSTAGGPDTQYF

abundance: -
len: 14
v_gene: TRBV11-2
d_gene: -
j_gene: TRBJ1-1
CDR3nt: TGTGCCAGCAGCTTCGAAGCTATGAACACTGAAGCTTTCTTT
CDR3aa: CASSFEAMNTEAFF

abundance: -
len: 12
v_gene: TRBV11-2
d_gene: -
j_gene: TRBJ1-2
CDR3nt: TGTGCCAGCAGCTCTCTAAACTATGGCTACACCTTC
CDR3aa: CASSSLNYGYTF

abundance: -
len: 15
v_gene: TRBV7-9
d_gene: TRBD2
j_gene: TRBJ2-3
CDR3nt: TGTGCCAGCAGCCGGCTAGCGGGGGTGGCAGATACGCAGTATTTT
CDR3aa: CASSRLAGVADTQYF

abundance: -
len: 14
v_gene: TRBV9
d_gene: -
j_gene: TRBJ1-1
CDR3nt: TGTGCCAGCAGCGAGGGATCCGGGACGGTGGAAGCTTTCTTT
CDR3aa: CASSEGSGTVEAFF

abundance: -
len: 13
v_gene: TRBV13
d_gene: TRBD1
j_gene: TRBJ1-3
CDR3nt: TGTGCCAGCAGCCCGGGACAGTGGAACACCATATATTTT
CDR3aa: CASSPGQWNTIYF

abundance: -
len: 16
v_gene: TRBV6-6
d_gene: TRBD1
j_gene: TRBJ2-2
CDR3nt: TGTGCCAGCAGTTACCCCCAGCAGGGGGCCCGCCGGGAGCTGTTTTTT
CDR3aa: CASSYPQQGARRELFF

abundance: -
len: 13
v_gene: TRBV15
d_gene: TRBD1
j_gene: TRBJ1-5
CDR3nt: TGTGCCACCAGCACAGGGGGAGCTCAGCCCCAGCATTTT
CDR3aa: CATSTGGAQPQHF

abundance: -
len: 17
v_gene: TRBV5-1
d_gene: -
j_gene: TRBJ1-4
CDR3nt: TGCGCCAGCAGCTTGGTAGGGGCCCCCGCAACTAATGAAAAACTGTTTTTT
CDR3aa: CASSLVGAPATNEKLFF

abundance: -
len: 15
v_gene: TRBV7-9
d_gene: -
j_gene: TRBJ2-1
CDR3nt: TGTGCCAGCAGCTCAGCGTCTCCGCGAGGGATCCGGTCGTTCTTC
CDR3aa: CASSSASPRGIRSFF